The 9 T cell receptor beta chains in this list originate from one sample, sequenced in a study of T cells in Graves' hyperthyroidism and ophthalmopathy. RNA transcripts provided the source from which TCR beta CDR3 regions were amplified. An initial round of RT-PCR targeting the TCR CDR3 relied on the HTBI primer set. One entry per CDR3 protein, called by TCRdb with MiXCR from the multiplex PCR reads. The repertoire has about 360,000 distinct CDR3 sequences, around 14% of them found once; the top ten carry 9.2%. Sequenced input: blood. These receptors came from a woman aged 18-35 years with Graves' hyperthyroidism.

In this sample, this clonotype turned up many times. At one end, the junction sequence differs from germline, possibly due to a read error. This chain uses TRBV27 with TRBJ2-4; D call uncertain. From germline, CDR1 is MNHEY and CDR2 SMNVEV (reference sequence). The CDR3 has 18 residues. DNA of the CDR3: TGTGCCAACAGTTTATCCTGGGGTTTGTTCGTTGGAGAAAACATTCAGTACTTC. This codes for CANSLSWGLFVGENIQYF.

This clonotype appeared many times. The chain employs TRBV6-1 and TRBJ2-5, with TRBD1 matching 11 bases. The CDR3 contains 16 residues. V gave up 10 bases and J gave up 5 bases; unmatched junction bases: 15. Per the germline V gene, CDR1 is MNHNS and CDR2 is SASEGT. The CDR3 protein is CAISIHTGTGGETQYF. The DNA for the CDR3 is TGTGCCATCTCAATCCATACGGGGACAGGGGGGGAGACCCAGTACTTC.

This clonotype has at least ten counts. The chain links TRBV6-1 to TRBJ1-4; tentative D call: TRBD1 (5 bases). CDR3 size: 13 residues. Germline values: CDR1 MNHNS, CDR2 SASEGT. V was cut by 6 bases and J by 12 bases, with 17 bases left in between. The CDR3 loop is CASSPRVGGELFF. The CDR3 region has the DNA TGTGCCAGCAGCCCGCGGGTTGGAGGGGAACTGTTTTTT.

A few counts support this clonotype. The chain combines TRBV4-1 with TRBJ1-6, with TRBD1 identical over 8 bases. The germline V gene encodes CDR1 MGHRA and CDR2 YSYEKL. The V gene end was trimmed by 4 bases and the J gene end by 9 bases; junction bases not matched to a gene: 2. There are 13 residues in the CDR3. CDR3 sequence: CASSRQGISPLHF. DNA for the CDR3: TGCGCCAGCAGCCGACAGGGGATTTCACCCCTCCACTTT.

At least ten counts were recorded for this clonotype. The chain joins TRBV4-1 to TRBJ2-2; D unresolved. V shed 5 bases and J shed 2 bases, with 12 bases lying between them. The CDR3 runs to 15 residues. The V gene's germline CDR1 is MGHRA and CDR2 YSYEKL. The CDR3 spells CASSYPPRNTGELFF. DNA of the CDR3: TGCGCCAGCAGCTACCCACCCCGAAACACCGGGGAGCTGTTTTTT.

This clonotype was found many times. The rearrangement links TRBV20-1 to TRBJ1-1; tentative D call: TRBD1 (6 bases). CDR1 and CDR2 (germline): DFQATT, SNEGSKA (reference sequence). The CDR3 runs 15 residues. With 3 bases removed from V and 2 bases from J, the gap between germline ends came to 16 bases. The CDR3: CSASDDRSFNTEAFF. The CDR3 DNA is TGCAGTGCTAGTGACGACAGGTCCTTCAACACTGAAGCTTTCTTT.

V and J are TRBV19 and TRBJ2-3; no clear D. V was pared by 3 bases and J by 2 bases, with 9 bases between. Looked up from germline, CDR1 is LNHDA and CDR2 is SQIVND (reference sequence). The CDR3 length is 14 residues. Written as DNA, the CDR3 is TGTGCCAGTAGTATTTTGGGCCCCACAGATACGCAGTATTTT. This sequence encodes CASSILGPTDTQYF.

This clonotype was recorded at least ten times. The genes are TRBV2 and TRBJ2-3; TRBD1 is a possible D gene (6 bases). V lost 4 bases, J lost 4 bases, and 9 bases lay in between. Germline CDR1 is SNHLY and CDR2 is FYNNEI. This CDR3 spans 13 amino acids. CDR3 bases: TGTGCCAGCAGTGTGTCAGGGGCAGATACGCAGTATTTT. This sequence encodes CASSVSGADTQYF.

This clonotype was picked up many times. The J gene is TRBJ2-7, the V gene TRBV2, with 9 bases aligning to TRBD1. The CDR3 loop spans 14 amino acids. CDR1 is SNHLY, CDR2 FYNNEI, per germline. Unmatched junction bases numbered 5, after V lost 8 bases and J lost 0 bases. CDR3 region: CASVGQGSSYEQYF. The CDR3 nucleotides are TGTGCCAGCGTCGGACAGGGGAGCTCCTACGAGCAGTACTTC.